The present T cell receptor beta chain was sequenced within a study of T cell clonality in common variable immunodeficiency. This clone was detected many times. Sequencing ends 3 residues short of the CDR3 end; the germline J gene provides the rest. The data were produced by immunoSEQ multiplex PCR, yet TCRdb's version contains in-frame clones alone and is incomplete. Observed in the sample are about 52,000 clones, none of them singletons. V was clipped by 5 bases and J by 6 bases; unmatched bases: 6. The CDR3 is made up of 15 amino acids. The germline V gene encodes CDR1 SEHNR and CDR2 FQNEAQ (reference sequence).

The sequenced material came from peripheral blood mononuclear cells. The sequence came from a person between 18 and 75 years old in good health. The V gene is TRBV7-9, the J gene TRBJ1-6, with 8 bases that match TRBD1. CDR3 region: CASSQGDRSNSPLHF. The CDR3 bases that were read are TGTGCCAGCAGCCAGGGGGACAGGTCTAATTCACCC.